The source of this T cell receptor (beta chain) is a study of Graves' ophthalmopathy and Graves' hyperthyroidism. This clonotype was seen repeatedly, ten times or more. The antigen remains unidentified. The CDR3 extends over 14 amino acids. Germline CDR1 reads SGHTA; CDR2 reads FQGNSA. The germline V and J ends were trimmed by 11 bases and 0 bases, with 11 bases remaining between them. RNA served as the template for amplifying TCR beta CDR3 regions. First-round RT-PCR used HTBI primers; second-round multiplex PCR followed. TCRdb ran MiXCR on the multiplex PCR reads and lists one entry per CDR3 protein. Of about 620,000 distinct CDR3 sequences detected, around a fifth appear once; the ten largest clones hold more than 5.5%. Study conclusions and caveats: Blood contained most expanded thyroid clonotypes exceeding 0.001 frequency.

Hyperthyroidism patients were newly diagnosed, ill under 2 months, and aged 18 to 65 years. About 10 ml of fresh blood yielded the PBMCs by density gradient. This chain uses TRBV7-2 with TRBJ2-6; a possible D gene is TRBD2 (5 bases). Input material: peripheral blood. This receptor was obtained from a woman under 30 with stable Graves' hyperthyroidism. Some clones in this sample may be carry-over from other donors' samples. The CDR3 spells CARDSFSGANVLTF. DNA of the CDR3: TGTGCCCGGGATAGCTTCTCTGGGGCCAACGTCCTGACTTTC.